The clone carrying this TCR beta chain has a count of ten or more. As yet, its antigen is unknown. The TCR library protocol attached unique molecular identifiers to the individual cDNA molecules. TCRdb re-called the 5' RACE reads with MiXCR, one entry per CDR3 protein. Here the sample spans about 23,000 distinct CDR3 sequences, less than 5.5% being singletons. The CDR3 sequence is 12 residues long. V lost 4 bases and J lost 5, with 6 bases in between. Germline CDR1 reads SEHNR; CDR2 reads FQNEAQ (reference sequence). This sample stems from a study of early T cells in non-severe SARS-CoV-2 infection. Study details: Sequenced bulk RNA came from whole blood that was unsorted, and chains were unpaired. Study findings and constraints: Matching results from VDJdb favored anti-spike CD8 responses, leaving private and CD4 specificities undetected.

The TCR sequence derives from an adult who was a healthcare worker with PCR-confirmed SARS-CoV-2 infection or an uninfected control (not recorded which). The specimen sequenced was whole blood. The chain is built from TRBV7-9 and TRBJ1-5; no reliable D call. CDR3 sequence (DNA): TGTGCCAGCAGCTCAGACCATCAGCCCCAGCATTTT. It codes for CASSSDHQPQHF.